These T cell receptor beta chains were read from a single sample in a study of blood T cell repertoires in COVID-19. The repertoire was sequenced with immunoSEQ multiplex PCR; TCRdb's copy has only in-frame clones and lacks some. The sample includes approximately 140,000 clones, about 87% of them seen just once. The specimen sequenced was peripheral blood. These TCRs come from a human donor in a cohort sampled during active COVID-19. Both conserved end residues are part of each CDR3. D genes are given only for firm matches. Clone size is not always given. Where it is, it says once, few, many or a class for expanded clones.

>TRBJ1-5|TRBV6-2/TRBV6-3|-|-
CASSYGQVNQPQHF
TGTGCCAGCAGTTACGGCCAAGTCAATCAGCCCCAGCATTTT
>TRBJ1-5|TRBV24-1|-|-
CATSDLQGTQHF
TGTGCCACCAGTGATTTACAGGGAACCCAGCATTTT
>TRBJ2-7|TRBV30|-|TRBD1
CAWSQKDRPSYEQYF
TGTGCCTGGAGCCAAAAGGACAGGCCGTCCTACGAGCAGTACTTC
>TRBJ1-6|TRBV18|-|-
CASSQANTGLVSPLHF
TGTGCCAGCTCACAGGCCAACACAGGGCTGGTTTCACCCCTCCACTTT
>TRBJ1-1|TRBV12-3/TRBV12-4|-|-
CASSPTGNTEAFF
TGTGCCAGCAGTCCGACAGGGAACACTGAAGCTTTCTTT
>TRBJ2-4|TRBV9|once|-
CASSVGTENIQYF
TGTGCCAGCAGCGTCGGTACGGAAAACATTCAGTACTTC
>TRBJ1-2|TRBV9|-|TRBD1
CASSTQTGAGGYTF
TGTGCCAGCAGCACACAGACAGGGGCAGGGGGCTACACCTTC
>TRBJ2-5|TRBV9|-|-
CASSLELSGYETQYF
TGTGCCAGCAGCCTAGAACTAAGCGGGTACGAGACCCAGTACTTC
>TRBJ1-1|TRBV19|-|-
CASSPGEGPEAFF
TGTGCCAGTAGCCCTGGGGAGGGACCTGAAGCTTTCTTT
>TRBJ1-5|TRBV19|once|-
CASRVTGSYSNQPQHF
TGTGCCAGTAGAGTGACAGGATCTTATAGCAATCAGCCCCAGCATTTT
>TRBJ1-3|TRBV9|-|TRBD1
CASSVGQGGNTIYF
TGTGCCAGCAGCGTCGGACAGGGTGGAAACACCATATATTTT
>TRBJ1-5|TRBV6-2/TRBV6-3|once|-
CASSYWGGGQPQHF
TGTGCCAGCAGTTACTGGGGGGGCGGTCAGCCCCAGCATTTT
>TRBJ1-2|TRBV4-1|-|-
CASSRQGFGYGYTF
TGCGCCAGCAGCCGCCAGGGGTTCGGCTATGGCTACACCTTC
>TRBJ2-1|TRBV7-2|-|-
CASSLMPGFGHEQFF
TGTGCCAGCAGCTTAATGCCGGGGTTCGGCCATGAGCAGTTCTTC
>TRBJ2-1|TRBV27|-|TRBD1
CASSFVDRADEQFF
TGTGCCAGCAGTTTCGTGGACAGGGCGGATGAGCAGTTCTTC
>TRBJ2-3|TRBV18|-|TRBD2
CASSGSGGAADTQYF
TGTGCCAGCTCAGGAAGCGGGGGGGCCGCAGATACGCAGTATTTT
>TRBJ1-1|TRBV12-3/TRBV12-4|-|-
CASLAGGGTEAFF
TGTGCCAGCCTGGCGGGGGGCGGCACTGAAGCTTTCTTT
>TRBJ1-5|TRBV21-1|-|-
CASSTPDRVVKPQHF
TGTGCCAGCAGCACCCCGGACAGGGTTGTTAAGCCCCAGCATTTT
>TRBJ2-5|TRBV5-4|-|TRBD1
CASSPIQGGQETQYF
TGTGCCAGCAGCCCAATACAGGGGGGACAAGAGACCCAGTACTTC
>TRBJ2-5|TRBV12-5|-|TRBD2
CASGRGTRIGETQYF
TGTGCTAGTGGCCGCGGGACTAGAATCGGGGAGACCCAGTACTTC
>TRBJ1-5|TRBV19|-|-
CASRSGGFGNQPQHF
TGTGCCAGTAGGAGTGGCGGGTTTGGCAATCAGCCCCAGCATTTT
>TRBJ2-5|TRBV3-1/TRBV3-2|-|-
CASSQASAGQETQYF
TGTGCCAGCAGCCAAGCCTCGGCGGGGCAAGAGACCCAGTACTTC
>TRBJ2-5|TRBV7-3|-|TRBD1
CASSLGQGQTQYF
TGTGCCAGCAGTTTAGGACAGGGCCAGACCCAGTACTTC
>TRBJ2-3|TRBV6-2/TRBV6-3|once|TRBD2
CASSYTIAGGRFTDTQYF
TGTGCCAGCAGTTACACTATAGCGGGGGGGCGATTCACGGATACGCAGTATTTT
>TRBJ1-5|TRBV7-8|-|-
CASSTGIGSNQPQHF
TGTGCCAGCAGTACAGGGATAGGGAGCAATCAGCCCCAGCATTTT
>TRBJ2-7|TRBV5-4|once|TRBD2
CASSSGLAGVYEQYF
TGTGCCAGCAGCTCCGGACTAGCGGGGGTCTACGAGCAGTACTTC
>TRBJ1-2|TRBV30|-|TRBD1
CACLIIAGQGARVSGYTF
TGTGCCTGCCTAATCATAGCGGGACAGGGGGCTCGGGTATCTGGCTACACCTTC
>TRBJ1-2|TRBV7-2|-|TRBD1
CASSSGQGPAQGGYTF
TGTGCCAGCAGCTCTGGACAGGGACCGGCCCAGGGAGGCTACACCTTC
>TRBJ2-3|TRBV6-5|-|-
CASRHNTDTQYF
TGTGCCAGCAGGCACAACACAGATACGCAGTATTTT
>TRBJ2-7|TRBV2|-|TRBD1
CASSDRTGSSYEQYF
TGTGCCAGCAGTGATCGGACAGGGAGCTCCTACGAGCAGTACTTC
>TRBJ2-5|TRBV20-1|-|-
CSASGGTVFQETQYF
TGCAGTGCTAGTGGGGGGACAGTCTTTCAAGAGACCCAGTACTTC
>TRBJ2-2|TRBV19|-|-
CASSSGFNTGELFF
TGTGCCAGTAGTTCAGGATTCAACACCGGGGAGCTGTTTTTT
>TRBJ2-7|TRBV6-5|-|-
CASSYSGTPAPYEQYF
TGTGCCAGCAGTTACTCGGGCACCCCAGCCCCCTACGAGCAGTACTTC
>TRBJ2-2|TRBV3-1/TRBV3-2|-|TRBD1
CASIAGTGGTGELFF
TGTGCCAGCATTGCCGGGACAGGGGGGACCGGGGAGCTGTTTTTT
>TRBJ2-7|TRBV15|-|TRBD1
CATSSLQGANDEQYF
TGTGCCACCAGCAGTCTACAGGGGGCAAACGACGAGCAGTACTTC
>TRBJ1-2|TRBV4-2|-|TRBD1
CASSQETGHYGYTF
TGTGCCAGCAGCCAAGAGACAGGGCATTATGGCTACACCTTC
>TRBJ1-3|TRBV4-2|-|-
CASSQDPRGGRQTFHISGNTIYF
TGTGCCAGCAGCCAAGATCCTAGAGGCGGGCGGCAAACCTTCCATATCTCTGGAAACACCATATATTTT
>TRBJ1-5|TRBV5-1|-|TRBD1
CASSLNRGQGPQHF
TGCGCCAGCAGCTTAAACAGGGGGCAGGGGCCCCAGCATTTT
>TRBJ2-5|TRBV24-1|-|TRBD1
CATSDPNPRTGTYPGETQYF
TGTGCCACCAGTGACCCAAACCCACGGACAGGGACCTACCCGGGGGAGACCCAGTACTTC
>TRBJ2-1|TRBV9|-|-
CASSVFGDEQFF
TGTGCCAGCAGCGTCTTCGGGGATGAGCAGTTCTTC
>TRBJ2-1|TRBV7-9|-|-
CASSLAGANYNEQFF
TGTGCCAGCAGCTTAGCTGGGGCCAACTACAATGAGCAGTTCTTC
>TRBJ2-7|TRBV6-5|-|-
CASSYSNGGYEQYF
TGTGCCAGCAGTTACTCCAACGGGGGCTACGAGCAGTACTTC
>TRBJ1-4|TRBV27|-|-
CASSAGFFAGEGEKLFF
TGTGCCAGCAGTGCGGGGTTCTTTGCGGGGGAGGGTGAAAAACTGTTTTTT